The 17 T cell receptor beta chains below all came from one sample that was sequenced in a study of shared clonotypes between healthy human individuals. Here immunoSEQ multiplex PCR was the method, and the copy in TCRdb shows in-frame clones only, minus some. The sample records 2,500,000 or so clones, roughly nine tenths being singletons. Specimen: naive CD4+ T cells sorted from blood. Subset noted: CD45RA+ positively selected. These receptors were taken from a man younger than 30 in good health.

This clone was seen only once. V is TRBV7-2 and J is TRBJ2-3; 7 positions match TRBD2. CDR1 is SGHTA, CDR2 FQGNSA, per germline. The ends lost 2 bases at V and 1 base at J; junction bases unmatched: 6. The CDR3 has 16 amino acids. The CDR3 DNA follows: TGTGCCAGCAGCTTATCTAGGCTAGCGGGCACAGATACGCAGTATTTT. Its protein product is CASSLSRLAGTDTQYF.

The rearrangement links TRBV6-5 to TRBJ2-5; maybe TRBD2 (7 bases). Trimming removed 4 bases at V and 4 bases at J, with 16 bases between. The CDR3 has 15 amino acids. The germline V gene has CDR1 MNHEY and CDR2 SVGAGI. CDR3 region: CASSLDSGVRETQYF. The CDR3 DNA sequence: TGTGCCAGCAGTTTGGACAGCGGGGTTAGAGAGACCCAGTACTTC.

This clone was counted between two and nine times. The same CDR3 can be traced to other DNA sequences in this sample. V and J are TRBV2 and TRBJ2-2; D gene ambiguous. The CDR3 length is 11 residues. The germline V and J ends were trimmed by 6 bases and 2 bases, with 1 base remaining between them. The germline gives CDR1 SNHLY, CDR2 FYNNEI. CDR3: CASRNTGELFF. The CDR3 DNA is TGTGCCAGCAGAAACACCGGGGAGCTGTTTTTT.

Details on this clone: An end of the junction differs from the germline gene, which may be a read error. The chain carries TRBV15 and TRBJ2-5, with D possibly TRBD2 on 6 matching bases. Per germline, CDR1 LNHNV and CDR2 YYDKDF (reference sequence). The CDR3 loop spans 12 amino acids. CDR3 DNA sequence: TGTGCCACCAGCAGAGACCGACTAGTTGTCGACTTC. This sequence encodes CATSRDRLVVDF. Together with reference TRBV15 and TRBJ2-5, the CDR3 gives the full variable domain: DAMVIQNPRYQVTQFGKPVTLSCSQTLNHNVMYWYQQKSSQAPKLLFHYYDKDFNNEADTPDNFQSRRPNTSFCFLDIRSPGLGDTAMYLCATSRDRLVVDFGPGTRLLVL.

The genes are TRBV7-9 and TRBJ2-5; TRBD1 aligns across 10 bases. V lost 7 bases, J lost 4 bases, and 3 bases stayed unmatched. Per the germline V gene, CDR1 is SEHNR and CDR2 is FQNEAQ (reference sequence). CDR3 size: 13 residues. The CDR3 nucleotides read TGTGCCAGCACCGACAGGGGGCCAGAGACCCAGTACTTC. Residues: CASTDRGPETQYF.

V usage is TRBV6-5 and J usage is TRBJ1-1; D is perhaps TRBD1 (6 bases). Germline-derived CDR1 and CDR2 are MNHEY and SVGAGI. The CDR3 extends over 15 amino acids. V lost 8 bases and J lost 0, with 16 bases in between. This CDR3 is CASGRTDPLNTEAFF. In DNA form, the CDR3 reads TGTGCCAGCGGAAGGACAGATCCTTTGAACACTGAAGCTTTCTTT.

V is TRBV7-6 and J is TRBJ2-5; 13 nucleotides line up with TRBD2. CDR3 length: 17 amino acids. The trim removed 1 base at V and 1 base at J, leaving 3 bases unmatched. Germline CDR1 is SGHVS and CDR2 is FNYEAQ. The CDR3 coding sequence is TGTGCCAGCAGCTTAGGGGGACTAGCGGGACGCCAAGAGACCCAGTACTTC. Its translation is CASSLGGLAGRQETQYF.

The chain carries TRBV10-3 and TRBJ2-6; 8 positions match TRBD1. CDR3 length equals 16 residues. The germline V gene encodes CDR1 ENHRY and CDR2 SYGVKD. V gave up 10 bases and J gave up 0 bases; unmatched junction bases: 8. As DNA, the CDR3 is TGTGCCACGGGGACAGGTGCAATCTCTGGGGCCAACGTCCTGACTTTC. Amino acid sequence: CATGTGAISGANVLTF.

The gene calls are TRBV30 and TRBJ2-5; 9 bases agree with TRBD2. From germline, CDR1 is GTSNPN and CDR2 SVGIG (reference sequence). V dropped 5 bases and J dropped 2; count of bases not matched to a gene: 6. The length of the CDR3 is 14 residues. The CDR3 DNA reads TGTGCCTGGGGACGACTAGCGGCACAAGAGACCCAGTACTTC. It encodes CAWGRLAAQETQYF.

Regarding this clone: Other DNA sequences of this sample code for an identical CDR3. CDR3 in amino acids: CASSVGGRQETQYF. CDR3 nucleotides: TGTGCCAGCAGCGTAGGTGGGCGACAAGAGACCCAGTACTTC. The rearrangement links TRBV9 to TRBJ2-5; D not certain. The length of the CDR3 is 14 residues. V lost 0 bases and J 2 bases, leaving 8 bases between the germline ends. Germline loops: CDR1 SGDLS, CDR2 YYNGEE.

The chain carries TRBV7-2 and TRBJ1-2; D unresolved. From germline, CDR1 is SGHTA and CDR2 FQGNSA. The CDR3 consists of 16 residues. V lost 2 bases and J 7 bases, leaving 20 bases between the germline ends. CDR3 residues: CASSLTLDRGAVGYTF. In nucleotides, the CDR3 is TGTGCCAGCAGCTTAACATTAGATCGCGGTGCAGTTGGCTACACCTTC.

This chain links TRBV7-3 with TRBJ2-3; D uncertain. V gave up 9 bases and J gave up 4 bases, with 11 bases separating them. The CDR3 covers 12 residues. Germline V lookup: CDR1 SGHTA, CDR2 FQGTGA. DNA for the CDR3: TGTGCCAGGCCCGGTCAGGCAGATACGCAGTATTTT. Its translation is CARPGQADTQYF.

The rearrangement uses TRBV7-8 and TRBJ1-4; D call uncertain. From germline, CDR1 is SGHVS and CDR2 FQNEAQ. Trimming stripped 1 base from V and 0 bases from J, with 9 bases between. The CDR3 has 16 amino acids. CDR3 sequence: CASSLVGFATNEKLFF. In DNA form, the CDR3 reads TGTGCCAGCAGCTTAGTTGGGTTTGCAACTAATGAAAAACTGTTTTTT.

The chain carries TRBV10-2 and TRBJ2-7, with TRBD1 matching 9 bases. The trim removed 0 bases at V and 5 bases at J, leaving 5 bases unmatched. This CDR3 comprises 15 residues. From germline, CDR1 is WSHSY and CDR2 SAAADI. The CDR3 nucleotides are TGCGCCAGCAGTGAGTCTGGGACAGGGCTACACGAGCAGTACTTC. This encodes CASSESGTGLHEQYF.

V gene TRBV5-1 combines with J gene TRBJ2-1, with 8 bases matching TRBD1. The germline CDR1 and CDR2 sequences are SGHRS and YFSETQ. V shed 0 bases, J shed 8 bases, and the junction held 7 bases outside the gene matches. The CDR3 runs to 15 residues. CDR3 coding DNA: TGCGCCAGCAGCTTGGTCGCCAGGGGGCCAGATGAGCAGTTCTTC. Amino acids: CASSLVARGPDEQFF.

The gene calls are TRBV7-3 and TRBJ1-6; D not resolved. Germline CDR1 is SGHTA and CDR2 is FQGTGA. The V gene lost 1 base and the J gene lost 10 bases, with 11 bases spanning the gap. CDR3 size: 14 residues. The CDR3 DNA is TGTGCCAGCAGCTTAAACGGTTTCGGGTCACCCCTCCACTTT. It encodes CASSLNGFGSPLHF. Variable domain in full (rest from reference TRBV7-3 and TRBJ1-6): GAGVSQTPSNKVTEKGKYVELRCDPISGHTALYWYRQSLGQGPEFLIYFQGTGAADDSGLPNDRFFAVRPEGSVSTLKIQRTERGDSAVYLCASSLNGFGSPLHFGNGTRLTVT.

The CDR3 loop reads CASSVTGGMMEETQYF. In DNA, the CDR3 is TGTGCCAGCAGCGTAACAGGGGGGATGATGGAAGAGACCCAGTACTTC. The rearrangement uses TRBV9 and TRBJ2-5, with 8 bases lining up with TRBD1. V was clipped by 1 base and J by 3 bases; unmatched bases: 8. Germline V gene data show CDR1 as SGDLS and CDR2 as YYNGEE. The CDR3 consists of 16 residues.